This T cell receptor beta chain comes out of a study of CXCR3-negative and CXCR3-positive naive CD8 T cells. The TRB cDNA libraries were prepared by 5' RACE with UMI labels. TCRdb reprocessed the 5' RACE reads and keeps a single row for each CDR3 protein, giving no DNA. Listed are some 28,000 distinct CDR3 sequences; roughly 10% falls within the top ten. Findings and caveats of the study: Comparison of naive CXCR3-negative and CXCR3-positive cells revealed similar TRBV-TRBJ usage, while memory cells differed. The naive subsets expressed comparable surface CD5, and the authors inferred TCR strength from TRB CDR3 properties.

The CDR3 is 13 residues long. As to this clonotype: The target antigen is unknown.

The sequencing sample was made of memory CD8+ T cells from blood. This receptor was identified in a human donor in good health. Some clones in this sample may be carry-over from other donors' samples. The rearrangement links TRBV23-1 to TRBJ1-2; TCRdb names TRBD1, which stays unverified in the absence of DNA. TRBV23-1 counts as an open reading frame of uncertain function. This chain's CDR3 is CASSPQAPYGYTF.